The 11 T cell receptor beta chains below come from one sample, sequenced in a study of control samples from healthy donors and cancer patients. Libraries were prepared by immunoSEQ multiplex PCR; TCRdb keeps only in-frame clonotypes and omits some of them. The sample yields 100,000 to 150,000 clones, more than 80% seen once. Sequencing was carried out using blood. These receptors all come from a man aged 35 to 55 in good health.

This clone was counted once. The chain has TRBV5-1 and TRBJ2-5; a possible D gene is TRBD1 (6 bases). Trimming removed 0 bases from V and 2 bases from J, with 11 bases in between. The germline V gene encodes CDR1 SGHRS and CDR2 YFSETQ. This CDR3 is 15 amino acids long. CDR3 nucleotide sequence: TGCGCCAGCAGCTTGGTGTCAGGGGTGCAAGAGACCCAGTACTTC. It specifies CASSLVSGVQETQYF.

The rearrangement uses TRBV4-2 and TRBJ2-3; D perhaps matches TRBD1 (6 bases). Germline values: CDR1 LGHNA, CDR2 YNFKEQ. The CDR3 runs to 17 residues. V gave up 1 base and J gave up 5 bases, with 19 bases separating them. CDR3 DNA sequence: TGTGCCAGCAGCCAAGCATCCCTCGGACAGTATCAAGATACGCAGTATTTT. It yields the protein CASSQASLGQYQDTQYF.

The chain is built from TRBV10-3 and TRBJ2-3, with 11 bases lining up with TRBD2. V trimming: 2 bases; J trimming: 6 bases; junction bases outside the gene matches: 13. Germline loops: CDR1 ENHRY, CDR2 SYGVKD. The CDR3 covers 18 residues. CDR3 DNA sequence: TGTGCCATCAGTGAGCTCGAACTAGCGGGGGCCCCCAGGGATACGCAGTATTTT. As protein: CAISELELAGAPRDTQYF.

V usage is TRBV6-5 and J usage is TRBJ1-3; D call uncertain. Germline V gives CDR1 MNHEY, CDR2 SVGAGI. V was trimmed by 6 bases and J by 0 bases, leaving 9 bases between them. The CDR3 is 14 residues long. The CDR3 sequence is CASRSRGSGNTIYF. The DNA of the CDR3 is TGTGCCAGCAGGTCTCGGGGCTCTGGAAACACCATATATTTT.

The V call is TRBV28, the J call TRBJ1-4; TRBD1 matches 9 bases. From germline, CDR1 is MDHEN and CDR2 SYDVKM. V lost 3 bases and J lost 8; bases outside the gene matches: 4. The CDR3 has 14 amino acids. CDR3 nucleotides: TGTGCCAGCAGTTTCTACGGGACAGGGGAAAAACTGTTTTTT. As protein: CASSFYGTGEKLFF.

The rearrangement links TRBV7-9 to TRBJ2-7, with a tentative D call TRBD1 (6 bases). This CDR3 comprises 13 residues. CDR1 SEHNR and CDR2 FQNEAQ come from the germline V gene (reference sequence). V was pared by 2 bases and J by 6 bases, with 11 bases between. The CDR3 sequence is CASSLQGFSEQYF. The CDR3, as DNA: TGTGCCAGCAGCTTACAGGGGTTTAGCGAGCAGTACTTC. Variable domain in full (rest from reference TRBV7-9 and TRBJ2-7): DTGVSQNPRHKITKRGQNVTFRCDPISEHNRLYWYRQTLGQGPEFLTYFQNEAQLEKSRLLSDRFSAERPKGSFSTLEIQRTEQGDSAMYLCASSLQGFSEQYFGPGTRLTVT.

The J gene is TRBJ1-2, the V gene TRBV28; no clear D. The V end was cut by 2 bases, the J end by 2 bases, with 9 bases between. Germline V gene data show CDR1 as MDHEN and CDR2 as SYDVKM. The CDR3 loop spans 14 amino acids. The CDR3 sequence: CASSLLTQNYGYTF. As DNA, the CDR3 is TGTGCCAGCAGTTTACTGACACAGAACTATGGCTACACCTTC.

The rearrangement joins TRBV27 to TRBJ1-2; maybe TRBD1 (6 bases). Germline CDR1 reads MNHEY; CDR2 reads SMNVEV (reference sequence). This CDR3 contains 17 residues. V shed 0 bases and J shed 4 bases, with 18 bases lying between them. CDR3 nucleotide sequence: TGTGCCAGCAGTTTATCACCGACAGGTCAGGGTTTCTATGGCTACACCTTC. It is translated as CASSLSPTGQGFYGYTF.

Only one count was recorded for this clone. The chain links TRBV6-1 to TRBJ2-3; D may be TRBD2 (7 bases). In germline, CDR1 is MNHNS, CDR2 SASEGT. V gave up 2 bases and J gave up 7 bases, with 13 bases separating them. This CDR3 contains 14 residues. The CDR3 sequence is CASSEMGGPNTQYF. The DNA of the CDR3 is TGTGCCAGCAGTGAAATGGGGGGGCCGAATACGCAGTATTTT.

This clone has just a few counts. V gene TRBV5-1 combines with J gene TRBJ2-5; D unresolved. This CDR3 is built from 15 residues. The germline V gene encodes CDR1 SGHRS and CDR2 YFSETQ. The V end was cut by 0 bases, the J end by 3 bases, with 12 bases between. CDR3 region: CASSLEYSLEETQYF. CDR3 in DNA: TGCGCCAGCAGCTTGGAGTACAGCCTCGAAGAGACCCAGTACTTC.

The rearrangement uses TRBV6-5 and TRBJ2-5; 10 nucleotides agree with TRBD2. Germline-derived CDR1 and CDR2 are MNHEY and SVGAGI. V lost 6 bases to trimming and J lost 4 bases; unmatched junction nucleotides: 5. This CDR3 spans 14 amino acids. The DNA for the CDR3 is TGTGCCAGCAGGGTAGCGGGGGGCTCAGAGACCCAGTACTTC. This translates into CASRVAGGSETQYF.